The 5 T cell receptor beta chains below were found in one sample sequenced in a study of blood T cell repertoires in COVID-19. TCRdb's table, derived via immunoSEQ multiplex PCR, lists solely in-frame clones and lacks some. The sample lists around 260,000 clones, 83% seen once, with about 5% in the top ten. The sample comprised peripheral blood. These TCRs come from a man between 60 and 70 years old who had recovered from COVID-19.

The chain carries TRBV6-5 and TRBJ2-2; D gene unclear. This CDR3 has 12 amino acids. Per germline, CDR1 MNHEY and CDR2 SVGAGI. V dropped 5 bases and J dropped 5 bases, with 6 bases sitting between them. The CDR3 sequence: CASSPRTGELFF. The CDR3 bases are TGTGCCAGCAGTCCGCGTACCGGGGAGCTGTTTTTT.

The J gene is TRBJ1-1, the V gene TRBV11-2, with D unresolved. Between the trimmed V and J ends, which lost 4 bases and 2 bases, there was a span of 11 bases. The CDR3 length is 14 residues. CDR1 and CDR2 (germline): SGHAT, FQNNGV. CDR3 sequence: CASSSRSGNTEAFF. The DNA for the CDR3 is TGTGCCAGCAGCTCTCGTTCGGGAAACACTGAAGCTTTCTTT. The full variable domain, with the rest looked up from reference TRBV11-2 and TRBJ1-1, is EAGVAQSPRYKIIEKRQSVAFWCNPISGHATLYWYQQILGQGPKLLIQFQNNGVVDDSQLPKDRFSAERLKGVDSTLKIQPAKLEDSAVYLCASSSRSGNTEAFFGQGTRLTVV.

The V call is TRBV7-9, the J call TRBJ2-5, with TRBD2 identical over 10 bases. V trimming: 7 bases; J trimming: 4 bases; junction bases outside the gene matches: 12. CDR3 length: 16 amino acids. The germline gives CDR1 SEHNR, CDR2 FQNEAQ (reference sequence). The CDR3 DNA sequence: TGTGCCAGCACCGTAGCGGGGGGAGGACCGGGAGAGACCCAGTACTTC. Its protein product is CASTVAGGGPGETQYF.

This chain uses TRBV6-5 with TRBJ1-5; TRBD1 agrees at 10 bases. The germline V gene has CDR1 MNHEY and CDR2 SVGAGI. V lost 5 bases and J lost 9; bases outside the gene matches: 10. The CDR3 loop spans 15 amino acids. The CDR3 DNA sequence: TGTGCCAGCAGTCAATCGAACAGGGACAGGGGGCCCCAGCATTTT. As protein: CASSQSNRDRGPQHF.

The sample holds one count of this clone. The CDR3 here is CASSWRGDRELFF. CDR3 nucleotides: TGTGCCAGCAGCTGGCGGGGCGACCGGGAGCTGTTTTTT. The rearrangement links TRBV7-9 to TRBJ2-2, with a weak D call TRBD2 (6 bases). Germline V gene sequence: CDR1 SEHNR, CDR2 FQNEAQ (reference sequence). The CDR3 runs 13 residues. Trimming cost V 4 bases and J 9 bases, with 12 bases left between them.